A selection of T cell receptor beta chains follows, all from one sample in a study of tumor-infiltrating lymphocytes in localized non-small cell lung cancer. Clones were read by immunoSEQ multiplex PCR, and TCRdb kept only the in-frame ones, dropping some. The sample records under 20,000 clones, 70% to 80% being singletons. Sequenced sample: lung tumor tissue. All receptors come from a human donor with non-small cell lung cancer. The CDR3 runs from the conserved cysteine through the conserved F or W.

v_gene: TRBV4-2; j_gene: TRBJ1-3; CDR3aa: CASSQVRSTIYF
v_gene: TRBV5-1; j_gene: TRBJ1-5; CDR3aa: CASSLGTGASPQHF
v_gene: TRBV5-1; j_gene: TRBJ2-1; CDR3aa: CASSPVAGNVNEQFF
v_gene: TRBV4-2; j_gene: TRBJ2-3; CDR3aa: CASSQEGVYTQYF
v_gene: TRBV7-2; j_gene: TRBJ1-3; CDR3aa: CASSFLQGSGNTIYF
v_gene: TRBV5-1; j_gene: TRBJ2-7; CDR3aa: CASKTGDVNEQYF
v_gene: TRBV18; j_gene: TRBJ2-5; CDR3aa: CASSPFAGAETQYF
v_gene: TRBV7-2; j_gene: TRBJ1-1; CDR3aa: CASSQTQGVGTEAFF
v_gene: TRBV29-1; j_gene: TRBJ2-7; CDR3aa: CSVDPTGGGYEQYF
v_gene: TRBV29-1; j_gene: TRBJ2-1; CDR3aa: CSVVAGGPEQFF
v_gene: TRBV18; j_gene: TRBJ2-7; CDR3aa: CASSPDRGLEQYF
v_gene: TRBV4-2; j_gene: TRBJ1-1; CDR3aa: CASSQDRDTEAFF
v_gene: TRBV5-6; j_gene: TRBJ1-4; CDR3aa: CASSSSGRPNEKLFF
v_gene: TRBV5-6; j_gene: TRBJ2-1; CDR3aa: CASSLAGGAGNEQFF
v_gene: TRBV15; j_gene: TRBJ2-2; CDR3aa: CATSRDLNTGELFF
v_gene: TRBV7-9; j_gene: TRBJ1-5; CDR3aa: CASSLEGGPNQPQHF
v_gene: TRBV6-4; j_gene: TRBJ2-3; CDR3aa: CASKASGRADTQYF
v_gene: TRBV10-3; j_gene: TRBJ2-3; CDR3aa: CAIRQGAAADTQYF
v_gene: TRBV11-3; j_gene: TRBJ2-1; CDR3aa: CASSSGSGGFSYNEQFF
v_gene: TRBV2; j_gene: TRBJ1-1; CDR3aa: CASRFGRDTEAFF
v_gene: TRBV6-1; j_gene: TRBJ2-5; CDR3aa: CASSALLAGETQYF
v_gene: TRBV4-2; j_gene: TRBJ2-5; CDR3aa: CASSQERLAGGPQETQYF
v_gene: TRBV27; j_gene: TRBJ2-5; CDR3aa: CASSRTSGEQTQYF
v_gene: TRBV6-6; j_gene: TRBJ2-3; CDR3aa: CASSYPRSVSTDTQYF
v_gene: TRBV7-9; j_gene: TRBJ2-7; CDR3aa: CASSTGTGPLEQYF
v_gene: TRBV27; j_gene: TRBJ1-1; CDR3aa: CASSLLGTGTTEAFF
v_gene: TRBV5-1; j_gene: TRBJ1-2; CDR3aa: CASSLFNTANYGYTF
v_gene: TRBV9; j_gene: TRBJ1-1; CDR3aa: CASSVVQNTEAFF